One and the same sample provided the 10 T cell receptor beta chains below, sequenced in a study of cytomegalovirus exposure and HLA in healthy donors. PCR used 60 Vbeta primers and 13 Jbeta primers. Repertoires were generated with immunoSEQ multiplex PCR, while TCRdb's copy carries only in-frame clones and drops some. In the table there are approximately 120,000 clones, 65% to 80% of which are singletons. Material for sequencing was PBMCs. These receptors were taken from a female donor in good health and CMV-seronegative.

A single count supports this clone. This chain uses TRBV30 with TRBJ1-6; D is undetermined. CDR1 GTSNPN and CDR2 SVGIG come from the germline V gene (reference sequence). The CDR3 consists of 13 residues. Trimming removed 2 bases from V and 7 bases from J, with 9 bases in between. The CDR3 DNA reads as TGTGCCTGGAGTTCCGTTCCGAATTCACCCCTCCACTTT. This sequence encodes CAWSSVPNSPLHF.

The chain has TRBV27 and TRBJ2-7; D perhaps matches TRBD1 (6 bases). The CDR3 runs to 14 residues. Trimming removed 7 bases at V and 1 base at J, with 14 bases between. The germline CDR1 and CDR2 sequences are MNHEY and SMNVEV (reference sequence). CDR3 nucleotides: TGTGCCAGCAATTCTCAGGGGAGATCCTACGAGCAGTACTTC. Its translation is CASNSQGRSYEQYF.

The J gene is TRBJ2-2, the V gene TRBV9; the D is unclear. Germline V gene data show CDR1 as SGDLS and CDR2 as YYNGEE. CDR3 length equals 15 residues. V was cut by 2 bases and J by 5 bases, with 13 bases left in between. The CDR3 is CASSVNSLRTGELFF. CDR3 coding DNA: TGTGCCAGCAGCGTGAACTCTTTGAGGACCGGGGAGCTGTTTTTT.

In DNA form, the CDR3 reads TGCGCCAGCAGCTTGGAAGCGGGGGGACCTATCCAAGAGACCCAGTACTTC. Encoded protein: CASSLEAGGPIQETQYF. V usage is TRBV5-1 and J usage is TRBJ2-5; 9 positions match TRBD2. CDR3 length: 17 residues. Germline V gene data show CDR1 as SGHRS and CDR2 as YFSETQ. J was trimmed by 1 base and V by 0 bases; bases with no gene match: 7.

The CDR3 region is CASSMEGVSNQPQHF. As DNA, the CDR3 is TGTGCCAGCAGTATGGAAGGGGTGAGCAATCAGCCCCAGCATTTT. The genes are TRBV2 and TRBJ1-5; D possibly corresponds to TRBD1 (5 bases). CDR1 SNHLY and CDR2 FYNNEI come from the germline V gene. Trimming cost V 5 bases and J 1 base, with 12 bases left between them. The CDR3 totals 15 residues.

The chain employs TRBV5-6 and TRBJ2-3; weak D call: TRBD2 (6 bases). The CDR3 is 14 amino acids. Trimming took 2 bases from V and 0 from J, leaving 7 bases between them. Germline values: CDR1 SGHDT, CDR2 YYEEEE. CDR3 protein: CASSFRGSTDTQYF. The CDR3 coding sequence is TGTGCCAGCAGCTTTCGGGGGAGCACAGATACGCAGTATTTT.

This sequence joins TRBV7-2 and TRBJ2-4; D gene unclear. This CDR3 spans 12 amino acids. CDR1 SGHTA and CDR2 FQGNSA come from the germline V gene. Trimming cost V 3 bases and J 4 bases, with 4 bases left between them. For the CDR3, the DNA is TGTGCCAGCAGCTTCCCAAAAAACATTCAGTACTTC. Protein sequence: CASSFPKNIQYF.

The chain is built from TRBV11-2 and TRBJ2-5, with D perhaps matching TRBD1 (6 bases). CDR1 is SGHAT and CDR2 is FQNNGV in the germline V gene. V lost 7 bases and J lost 0, with 18 bases in between. The CDR3 totals 16 residues. The CDR3 region is CASKTNFWDNQETQYF. The CDR3 nucleotides are TGTGCCAGCAAAACCAACTTTTGGGACAACCAAGAGACCCAGTACTTC.

This chain connects TRBV5-1 to TRBJ2-7; perhaps TRBD2 as D (7 bases). Trimming removed 2 bases from V and 5 bases from J, with 11 bases in between. CDR3 length: 13 residues. Germline V gene lookup returns CDR1 SGHRS and CDR2 YFSETQ. CDR3 sequence: CASSFRGANEQYF. The CDR3 DNA reads as TGCGCCAGCAGCTTTCGGGGGGCGAACGAGCAGTACTTC. Full variable domain (missing parts from reference TRBV5-1 and TRBJ2-7): KAGVTQTPRYLIKTRGQQVTLSCSPISGHRSVSWYQQTPGQGLQFLFEYFSETQRNKGNFPGRFSGRQFSNSRSEMNVSTLELGDSALYLCASSFRGANEQYFGPGTRLTVT.

This sequence joins TRBV12-5 and TRBJ2-7, with a possible D match to TRBD2 (5 bases). V was trimmed by 0 bases and J by 0 bases, leaving 15 bases between them. Germline loops: CDR1 LGHNT, CDR2 FRNRAP. This CDR3 has 17 amino acids. The DNA for the CDR3 is TGTGCTAGTGGTTTGGTACTGGGCAGGACTTACTCCTACGAGCAGTACTTC. This encodes CASGLVLGRTYSYEQYF.